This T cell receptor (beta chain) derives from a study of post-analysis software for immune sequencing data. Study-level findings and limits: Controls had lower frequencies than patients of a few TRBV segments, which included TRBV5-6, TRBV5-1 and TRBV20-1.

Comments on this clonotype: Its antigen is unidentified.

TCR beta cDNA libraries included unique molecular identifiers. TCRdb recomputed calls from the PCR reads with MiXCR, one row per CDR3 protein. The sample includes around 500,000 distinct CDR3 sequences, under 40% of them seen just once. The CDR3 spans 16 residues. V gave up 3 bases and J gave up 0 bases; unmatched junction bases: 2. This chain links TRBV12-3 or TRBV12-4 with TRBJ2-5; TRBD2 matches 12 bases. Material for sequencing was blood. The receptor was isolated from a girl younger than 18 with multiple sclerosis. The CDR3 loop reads CASSFGTSGHQETQYF. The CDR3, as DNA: TGTGCCAGCAGTTTTGGGACTAGCGGGCACCAAGAGACCCAGTACTTC.